A selection of T cell receptor beta chains follows, all from one sample in a study of chemoradiotherapy in HPV16-positive cancers. Assay: immunoSEQ multiplex PCR; the TCRdb copy retains only in-frame clones and omits some. The sample lists roughly 2,500 clones, around 64% seen once, with 27% in the top ten. Sequencing used tumor tissue, obtained from a patient who underwent chemoradiotherapy. Receptors originate from a human donor with HPV-associated anogenital cancer. Each CDR3 is given with its conserved first and last residue. Fields, in order: clone size, V gene, D gene, J gene, CDR3 protein, CDR3 DNA. D genes are given only for firm matches. Rows give clone size only sometimes, using once, few, many, or a class for an expanded clone.

>few|TRBV9|-|TRBJ1-1
CASSVEDRPSTEAFF
TGTGCCAGCAGCGTAGAAGACAGACCAAGCACTGAAGCTTTCTTT
>-|TRBV19|-|TRBJ1-5
CASSIGQTNNQPQHF
TGTGCCAGTAGTATCGGGCAGACTAACAATCAGCCCCAGCATTTT
>few|TRBV7-6|-|TRBJ1-2
CASSLGQNYGYTF
TGTGCCAGCAGCTTAGGACAGAACTATGGCTACACCTTC
>-|TRBV5-1|TRBD2|TRBJ2-2
CASKATSGFGELFF
TGCGCCAGCAAAGCTACTAGCGGTTTCGGGGAGCTGTTTTTT
>-|TRBV4-3|-|TRBJ1-2
CASSQDLDTNYGYTF
TGCGCCAGCAGCCAAGATTTGGACACAAACTATGGCTACACCTTC
>-|TRBV6-9|-|TRBJ1-1
CASSYGGRAEAFF
TGTGCCAGCAGTTACGGGGGGCGCGCTGAAGCTTTCTTT
>-|TRBV19|TRBD1|TRBJ1-5
CASSIRTGGGGSNQPQHF
TGTGCCAGTAGTATCCGGACAGGCGGCGGGGGTAGCAATCAGCCCCAGCATTTT
>few|TRBV7-9|TRBD1|TRBJ1-3
CASSFTGGSNTIYF
TGTGCCAGCAGCTTTACAGGGGGTTCGAACACCATATATTTT
>-|TRBV6-5|-|TRBJ1-1
CASRTTAEAFF
TGTGCCAGCAGGACTACAGCAGAAGCTTTCTTT
>-|TRBV6-1|-|TRBJ1-1
CASSEGRVTNTEAFF
TGTGCCAGCAGTGAAGGGAGGGTTACGAACACTGAAGCTTTCTTT
>large|TRBV5-8|-|TRBJ1-2
CASSTRQGLYGYTF
TGTGCCAGCAGTACACGGCAGGGGCTCTATGGCTACACCTTC
>few|TRBV28|-|TRBJ1-1
CASRITANTEAFF
TGTGCCAGCAGAATTACAGCGAACACTGAAGCTTTCTTT
>large|TRBV28|-|TRBJ2-7
CASSLRGAHYEQYF
TGTGCCAGCAGTCTTCGGGGGGCCCACTACGAGCAGTACTTC
>few|TRBV18|TRBD1|TRBJ1-5
CASSLSPGGGQPQHF
TGTGCCAGCTCACTAAGCCCAGGGGGTGGTCAGCCCCAGCATTTT
>few|TRBV25-1|-|TRBJ1-2
CASSETYGYTF
TGTGCCAGCAGTGAGACCTATGGCTACACCTTC
>-|TRBV10-2|-|TRBJ1-2
CASSESSGAYGYTF
TGCGCCAGCAGTGAGTCGTCTGGGGCCTATGGCTACACCTTC
>-|TRBV15|-|TRBJ2-1
CATSNLNEQFF
TGTGCCACCAGCAATCTGAATGAGCAGTTCTTC
>-|TRBV2|TRBD1|TRBJ2-5
CASIRDRGPVTQYF
TGTGCCAGCATCAGGGACAGGGGGCCGGTGACCCAGTACTTC
>-|TRBV7-9|-|TRBJ2-1
CASSLGPFPYNEQFF
TGTGCCAGCAGCTTAGGTCCTTTTCCCTACAATGAGCAGTTCTTC
>-|TRBV6-5|TRBD1|TRBJ1-1
CASSYTGQGPMAFF
TGTGCCAGCAGTTACACGGGACAGGGGCCAATGGCTTTCTTT
>large|TRBV4-3|-|TRBJ1-2
CASSQDTGSAYGYTF
TGCGCCAGCAGCCAAGATACCGGGAGCGCCTATGGCTACACCTTC
>-|TRBV30|-|TRBJ1-2
CAWSMSAVGYTF
TGTGCCTGGAGCATGTCCGCTGTGGGCTACACCTTC
>-|TRBV7-2|-|TRBJ1-2
CASSPQRNYGYTF
TGTGCCAGCAGTCCCCAGAGAAACTATGGCTACACCTTC
>-|TRBV4-3|-|TRBJ2-1
CASSQEAGNEQFF
TGCGCCAGCAGCCAAGAGGCGGGAAATGAGCAGTTCTTC
>-|TRBV5-6|-|TRBJ1-2
CASSLSGGYTF
TGTGCCAGCAGCCTCTCGGGTGGCTACACCTTC
>-|TRBV4-1|TRBD1|TRBJ2-5
CASSQSRGTGGKETQYF
TGCGCCAGCAGCCAGAGCAGGGGGACAGGGGGCAAAGAGACCCAGTACTTC
>once|TRBV5-1|TRBD1|TRBJ1-2
CASSSTGQDGYTF
TGCGCCAGCAGCTCGACAGGGCAGGATGGCTACACCTTC
>-|TRBV4-1|-|TRBJ1-2
CASSRTQQDNYGYTF
TGCGCCAGCAGCCGGACCCAACAGGATAACTATGGCTACACCTTC
>-|TRBV9|-|TRBJ2-2
CASTGGGPGELFF
TGTGCCAGCACCGGAGGGGGTCCCGGGGAGCTGTTTTTT
>-|TRBV11-2|-|TRBJ1-6
CASSSPPDSSYNSPLHF
TGTGCCAGCAGCTCCCCCCCGGACAGCTCCTATAATTCACCCCTCCACTTT
>-|TRBV27|-|TRBJ1-5
CASSLYGRGSNQPQHF
TGTGCCAGCAGTTTATACGGGAGGGGGAGCAATCAGCCCCAGCATTTT
>-|TRBV2|-|TRBJ1-1
CATLGGQRPSTQAFF
TGTGCCACCCTGGGGGGGCAGCGCCCTTCAACCCAAGCTTTCTTT
>few|TRBV5-3|-|TRBJ2-7
CARNLPGREYF
TGTGCCAGGAACCTACCGGGACGTGAGTACTTC
>-|TRBV27|TRBD2|TRBJ2-1
CASRGIMAVAGVSSYNEQFF
TGTGCCAGCAGGGGAATTATGGCGGTAGCGGGGGTGAGCTCCTACAATGAGCAGTTCTTC
>-|TRBV5-6|TRBD2|TRBJ2-1
CASSSGTSEVGFF
TGTGCCAGCAGCTCAGGGACTAGCGAAGTAGGGTTCTTC
>-|TRBV7-2|-|TRBJ1-4
CASSFNPSGEKLFF
TGTGCCAGCAGCTTTAACCCCTCGGGGGAAAAACTGTTTTTT
>-|TRBV4-3|-|TRBJ2-1
CASSPGTSWNEQFF
TGCGCCAGCAGCCCCGGGACCTCTTGGAATGAGCAGTTCTTC
>-|TRBV30|TRBD1|TRBJ2-3
CAWSLTGSDTQYF
TGTGCCTGGAGTTTGACAGGGTCCGATACGCAGTATTTT
>once|TRBV4-3|-|TRBJ2-6
CASRESSGANVLTF
TGCGCCAGCAGAGAGAGCTCTGGGGCCAACGTCCTGACTTTC
>-|TRBV9|-|TRBJ1-6
CASSVVQANSPLHF
TGTGCCAGCAGCGTAGTCCAGGCAAATTCACCCCTCCACTTT
>-|TRBV29-1|TRBD1|TRBJ1-2
CSVAGRTGDYGYTF
TGCAGCGTTGCGGGGAGGACAGGGGATTATGGCTACACCTTC
>-|TRBV7-7|TRBD2|TRBJ2-3
CASSLGGAGTADTQYF
TGTGCCAGCAGCTTAGGGGGAGCGGGGACCGCAGATACGCAGTATTTT
>-|TRBV27|TRBD1|TRBJ2-7
CASSGFRDRRYEQYF
TGTGCCAGCAGCGGGTTCCGGGACAGAAGATACGAGCAGTACTTC
>once|TRBV6-5|TRBD2|TRBJ2-1
CASSYSGRATGNEQFF
TGTGCCAGCAGTTATAGCGGGAGGGCCACGGGTAATGAGCAGTTCTTC
>-|TRBV5-3|-|TRBJ1-2
CASSQDHRADGYTF
TGTGCCAGCAGCCAAGATCACAGGGCGGATGGCTACACCTTC
>-|TRBV5-1|-|TRBJ1-6
CASSLGDSPNSPLHF
TGCGCCAGCAGCTTGGGAGACTCCCCTAATTCACCCCTCCACTTT
>few|TRBV9|-|TRBJ2-2
CASSVEAQNTGELFF
TGTGCCAGCAGCGTAGAAGCGCAGAACACCGGGGAGCTGTTTTTT
>-|TRBV30|-|TRBJ2-1
CAWSRQNLQLSNEQFF
TGTGCCTGGAGTAGACAGAACCTACAGTTGAGCAATGAGCAGTTCTTC
>-|TRBV7-2|-|TRBJ1-1
CASSLQGITEAFF
TGTGCCAGCAGCTTGCAGGGGATCACTGAAGCTTTCTTT